The clone carrying this T cell receptor (beta chain) was seen once. Its specificity is not known. The record originates from a study of human versus mouse CDR3 diversity and MHC coevolution. About the research overall: Valid reads per sample ranged from roughly 5.5 x 10^6 to 1.8 x 10^7.

General study findings and limits: Humans had the largest estimated TCR beta repertoire, some 1.5 million clonotypes. Clonal inequality was lowest in most of the three human donors.

The CDR3 contains 14 residues. Germline CDR1 reads SGHRS; CDR2 reads YFSETQ. V lost 2 bases, J lost 8 bases, and 14 bases lay in between. Naive CD4 T cells, CD45RO-negative and CD62L-positive, were flow-sorted from PBMCs. Sequencing used immunoSEQ multiplex PCR; TCRdb keeps in-frame clones, though not all of them. This sample has tens of thousands of clones; 80% to 95% occur once, and the top ten carry approximately 0.15%. V is TRBV5-1 and J is TRBJ2-1; D perhaps matches TRBD2 (5 bases). The sequence came from a person aged 25 to 75 in good health. The sample taken for sequencing was naive CD4+ T cells from blood. Indicated subset: CD45RO-negative CD62L-positive naive CD4 T cells. The CDR3 loop is CASSFEGGVDEQFF. The CDR3 DNA is TGCGCCAGCAGCTTCGAGGGTGGTGTGGATGAGCAGTTCTTC. The full variable domain, completed using reference TRBV5-1 and TRBJ2-1, is KAGVTQTPRYLIKTRGQQVTLSCSPISGHRSVSWYQQTPGQGLQFLFEYFSETQRNKGNFPGRFSGRQFSNSRSEMNVSTLELGDSALYLCASSFEGGVDEQFFGPGTRLTVL.